Listed below are T cell receptor beta chains from one sample, sequenced in a study of T cells expressing NK-cell markers. TCRdb processed the 5' RACE reads again and assigns one entry to each CDR3 protein, with no DNA. The table lists some 140,000 distinct CDR3 sequences. Input material: blood T cells: a sorted CD56 or NKG2C T cell subset, CD4+ or CD8+ T cells, or bulk PBMC T cells (not recorded which). The source is a woman aged 50 to 65 in good health. CDR3s include the opening cysteine and the closing phenylalanine or tryptophan.

TRBJ1-6 | TRBV12-3/TRBV12-4 | CAGGRDNSPLHF
TRBJ1-5 | TRBV20-1 | CSAPSGDSPQHF
TRBJ1-1 | TRBV12-3/TRBV12-4 | CASSTGTGRTEAFF
TRBJ2-1 | TRBV11-3 | CASSLEGTSGIPNYNEQFF
TRBJ2-1 | TRBV4-1 | CASSQGTSGRFNEQFF
TRBJ1-4 | TRBV5-1 | CASRGVEKLFF
TRBJ2-4 | TRBV12-3/TRBV12-4 | CASTGTSLAKNIQYF
TRBJ1-4 | TRBV11-3 | CASSSPGSEKLFF
TRBJ2-5 | TRBV7-9 | CASSPTSGREETQYF
TRBJ1-1 | TRBV19 | CASSEEPVATEAFF
TRBJ2-1 | TRBV12-3/TRBV12-4 | CASTSGGYNEQFF
TRBJ1-1 | TRBV25-1 | CASSEPLRREAFF
TRBJ1-5 | TRBV7-6 | CASSSAGSNQPQHF
TRBJ2-1 | TRBV28 | CASRPAGTDNYNEQFF
TRBJ1-1 | TRBV27 | CASSLSADMNTEAFF
TRBJ2-3 | TRBV24-1 | CATATGGDTQYF
TRBJ2-2 | TRBV6-5 | CASTPEVPGELFF
TRBJ2-2 | TRBV27 | CASSPTSGALEGELFF
TRBJ1-2 | TRBV27 | CASTQGVAYGYTF
TRBJ2-5 | TRBV5-1 | CASSSEDLGLVETQYF
TRBJ2-7 | TRBV21-1 | CASSKVDRDTLSNYEQYF
TRBJ2-5 | TRBV19 | CASSRTPEETQYF